Below, 10 T cell receptor beta chains from the same sample are listed, as sequenced in a study of monozygotic twins with inflammatory bowel disease (dated by TCRdb to the late 2010s). The method was 5' RACE. This sample was sequenced with an Illumina HiSeq 2500. Through TCRdb reprocessing, the reads give one entry per CDR3 protein sequence; DNA is omitted. The sample's clone listing holds under 200,000 distinct CDR3 sequences. The top ten clonotypes cover 2.8% of the sample. The sequencing sample was made of blood. These receptors came from a human donor with ulcerative colitis or Crohn's disease, or a healthy co-twin of an affected twin (not recorded which).

The rearrangement uses TRBV6-2 or TRBV6-3 and TRBJ2-1; the D call of TRBD1 rests on TCRdb alone, since no DNA is present to check it. Germline V lookup: CDR1 MNHEY, CDR2 SVGEGT. The CDR3 has 12 amino acids. The CDR3 protein is CASRPPGNEQFF.

The chain is built from TRBV5-1 and TRBJ2-7; TCRdb lists TRBD2, though no DNA is available to test this call. The CDR3 length is 15 residues. Germline CDR1 and CDR2: SGHRS and YFSETQ. The CDR3 here is CASSLSGGRALEQYF.

The chain is built from TRBV20-1 and TRBJ1-5; TCRdb names TRBD1, which stays unverified in the absence of DNA. This CDR3 comprises 16 residues. CDR1 is DFQATT and CDR2 is SNEGSKA in the germline V gene (reference sequence). CDR3 sequence: CSAREGAGGASQPQHF.

J is TRBJ2-1 and V is TRBV20-1; TCRdb designates TRBD1, a call that cannot be tested without DNA. The CDR3 covers 13 residues. Germline lookup yields CDR1 DFQATT and CDR2 SNEGSKA (reference sequence). Here the CDR3 reads CSASGQGGNEQFF.

J is TRBJ1-4 and V is TRBV5-1; TCRdb reports TRBD1, a call that lacks DNA to check it against. CDR3 length: 17 amino acids. Germline V lookup: CDR1 SGHRS, CDR2 YFSETQ. This CDR3 reads CASRRPMGDQVNEKLFF.

The chain is built from TRBV15 and TRBJ2-3; TCRdb's assignment of TRBD2 cannot be checked, as there is no DNA. This CDR3 has 17 residues. CDR1 LNHNV and CDR2 YYDKDF come from the germline V gene (reference sequence). CDR3 sequence: CATSRALRGGQGDTQYF. Based on the CDR3 plus reference TRBV15 and TRBJ2-3, the full variable domain is DAMVIQNPRYQVTQFGKPVTLSCSQTLNHNVMYWYQQKSSQAPKLLFHYYDKDFNNEADTPDNFQSRRPNTSFCFLDIRSPGLGDTAMYLCATSRALRGGQGDTQYFGPGTRLTVL.

This chain uses TRBV4-2 with TRBJ2-2; TCRdb names TRBD2, which stays unverified in the absence of DNA. CDR1 is LGHNA, CDR2 YNFKEQ, per germline. The CDR3 spans 16 residues. The CDR3 spells CASSRLAGADTGELFF.

The chain's CDR3 is CASSGGSLYEQYF. This chain uses TRBV10-3 with TRBJ2-7; TCRdb lists TRBD1, though no DNA is available to test this call. The CDR3 runs to 13 residues. Germline-derived CDR1 and CDR2 are ENHRY and SYGVKD.

This chain joins TRBV10-3 and TRBJ2-3. Looked up from germline, CDR1 is ENHRY and CDR2 is SYGVKD. This CDR3 is built from 12 residues. This chain's CDR3 is CAISESTDTQYF.

The J gene is TRBJ2-1, the V gene TRBV9; TCRdb's D call of TRBD2 is untestable without DNA. The CDR3 totals 16 residues. Germline CDR1 is SGDLS and CDR2 is YYNGEE. CDR3 sequence reads: CASSLLTSGGYNEQFF.